This T cell receptor (beta chain) comes out of a study of shared clonotypes between healthy human individuals (dated by TCRdb to about 2020). About the full investigation: Two women and a few men aged 18 to 49 years were included in the cohort. For each donor, CD4 naive and CD4 memory were each run on three plates, CD8 naive on two plates, and CD8 memory on one plate. To estimate repertoire size and how much clonotype sharing occurs between individuals, the study deeply sequenced the blood TCR repertoires of several healthy adults. Different laboratories and diverse techniques were used to prepare libraries and sequence TCR repertoires, to increase sequencing depth and limit assay-specific biases. Each donor's leukapheresis produced roughly between about 0.8 and 10 billion PBMCs. The full study reports these points: Pairwise subsampling led to the expectation that sequencing depth would affect the degree of clonotype sharing among donors. Because the study included a small number of donors, the genetic and exposure-history diversity represented was limited. Compared with non-shared clonotypes, the clonotypes found in all four sorted-subset donors had higher generation probabilities. Rarefaction of sorted-subset datasets indicated incomplete sequencing despite the large sequencing depth. Across a handful of donors, roughly 5% of naive CD4, 3% to 3.5% of naive CD8, 2.3% of memory CD4, and under 0.45% of memory CD8 clonotypes were shared. Larger estimated clonotype richness was generally found for naive subsets than for memory subsets. Sampling was limited to blood, and TCR repertoires in tissue likely differ from TCR repertoires in blood.

Using the deep immunoSEQ assay, TCR CDR3 regions were amplified from genomic DNA by multiplex PCR. For each cell subset, the extracted genomic DNA was distributed evenly across all wells of several immunoSEQ 96-well plates, and each plate served as one replicate. For sorted subsets, each replicate PCR was loaded with about 0.2 ug genomic DNA, equivalent to about 30,000 T cell genomes. Purified libraries were quantified with a Qubit 3.0 fluorometer, sized on a Bioanalyzer 2100, and re-quantified with the KAPA Library Quantification kit. Every immunoSEQ 96-well plate was sequenced on a dedicated single-read 150-cycle Illumina NextSeq 550 flow cell. Under the source paper's analysis protocol: Because only junctional sequences without quality scores were contained in the immunoSEQ output, filtering matching that applied to full-length reads could not be performed. Sequences were annotated with PyIR, a Python wrapper for IgBLAST v1.9, and V/J genes and CDR3 were assigned using IMGT germline references. Reads with weak V/J assignments (E-value above 1e-6), missing CDR3, stop codons, out-of-frame junctions, or ambiguous translated residues were removed. V3J clonotypes were defined as sequences sharing an identical inferred V gene, J gene, and CDR3 amino acid sequence. The percentage overlap between two repertoires was calculated by dividing the number of shared unique clonotypes by the size of the smaller repertoire. Three approaches were used to assess repertoire richness: RTK rarefaction, the Chao1 estimator, and Recon v2.1 estimates of unobserved clonotypes. Generation probabilities were computed with OLGA for all TCRbeta clonotypes obtained by the gDNA method from several donors. Imported from immuneACCESS, the table was reduced by TCRdb to in-frame sequences with V and J called. These copies leave out some clones; in studies compared against another copy, an unresolved V gene accounts for under half, and the cause of the remainder is not known. V, J and clone size derive from that table, while D and trimming were established from the DNA sequence. The sample records millions of clones, roughly 94% of which are singletons. The top ten hold more than 0.1% of the sample.

Healthy HIV-negative adults with no recently reported acute infections or vaccinations were included as donors. Only Caucasian adults living in Nashville, Tennessee, USA were represented among the donors. CD4+ T cells were enriched through magnetic negative selection, after which naive cells were positively selected on CD45RA and the remaining negative fraction served as the memory subset. Blood was collected by leukapheresis, and PBMCs were isolated by Ficoll-Histopaque density gradient centrifugation and then cryopreserved in liquid nitrogen vapor phase. Analytical flow cytometry was used to check the purity and quantity of each magnetically sorted T cell population. From each sorted fraction, genomic DNA was isolated and quantified by UV absorbance on a Nanodrop 2000c. On this clone: This receptor's antigen is unknown. No much larger clonotype is one base removed from it; base qualities were not supplied.

The germline V gene gives CDR1 as MGHRA and CDR2 as YSYEKL. Trimming removed 0 bases from V and 1 base from J, leaving 14 bases between the germline ends. From its cysteine to its phenylalanine, the CDR3 spans 17 amino acids. Here the CDR3 DNA is all that survives: 51 bases in frame from base 1. The TCR comes from a man between 18 and 35 years old in good health. Material for sequencing was naive CD4+ T cells sorted from blood. This specimen's cell subset or site label, per the study, means: CD45RA+ positively selected. The chain was built from TRBV4-1 and TRBJ2-3, with TRBD2 perhaps the D gene, on 6 matching bases. CDR3 region: CASSQDPWGLRTDTQYF. DNA sequence: TGCGCCAGCAGCCAAGACCCTTGGGGACTCCGCACAGATACGCAGTATTTT.